This passage covers 25 T cell receptor beta chains from one sample sequenced in a study of regulatory T cells in long-lasting Graves disease. Time point meaning: persistent/refractory GD, antithyroid drugs over 5 years with positive TRAb. The authors made the TCR library using RNA they extracted from PBMCs. Researchers made TCR beta libraries by using iRepertoire HTBI primers and running Arm-PCR on CDR3 regions. TCRdb re-called the multiplex PCR reads through MiXCR, storing one row per CDR3 protein. Altogether 300,000 or so distinct CDR3 sequences are present, about 18% being singletons, with the ten largest covering just under 30%. Sequenced material: peripheral blood mononuclear cells (PBMCs), taken when the disease was refractory, from a patient treated with antithyroid drugs. Receptor source: a female donor with Graves disease.

This clonotype was detected ten times or more. The V and J genes are TRBV2 and TRBJ1-5, with 7 bases lining up with TRBD1. Trimming at V came to 7 bases and at J to 5 bases, leaving 8 bases not matched to a gene. Germline CDR1 and CDR2: SNHLY and FYNNEI. The CDR3 totals 14 residues. The CDR3 DNA reads as TGTGCCAGCAATTCAGACAGGGACTATCAGCCCCAGCATTTT. It codes for CASNSDRDYQPQHF.

This clonotype was counted many times. This chain links TRBV3-1 with TRBJ2-4; D ambiguous. The germline gives CDR1 LGHDT, CDR2 YNNKEL (reference sequence). V was shortened by 1 base and J by 7 bases, with 8 bases between the two germline ends. The CDR3 consists of 13 residues. The CDR3 DNA reads TGTGCCAGCAGCCAAGGGTCGGAGAACATTCAGTACTTC. This codes for CASSQGSENIQYF.

This clonotype has at least ten counts. The gene calls are TRBV27 and TRBJ1-1; D perhaps matches TRBD1 (6 bases). From germline, CDR1 is MNHEY and CDR2 SMNVEV (reference sequence). The CDR3 length is 13 residues. V lost 5 bases, J lost 10 bases, and 17 bases lay in between. CDR3 DNA sequence: TGTGCCAGCAGTCCGCATACAGGGTTAGGAGCTTTCTTT. Translated: CASSPHTGLGAFF.

This clonotype was observed at least ten times. This rearrangement joins TRBV30 to TRBJ2-5; D gene ambiguous. This CDR3 has 12 amino acids. The V and J ends lost 2 bases and 4 bases respectively, with 8 bases between them. Germline-derived CDR1 and CDR2 are GTSNPN and SVGIG (reference sequence). The CDR3 DNA sequence: TGTGCCTGGAGTCCGGATTTAGAGACCCAGTACTTC. Protein sequence: CAWSPDLETQYF.

The chain carries TRBV11-2 and TRBJ2-1; D uncertain. The CDR3 runs 13 residues. V lost 0 bases to trimming and J lost 15 bases, with 15 bases between them. Per the germline V gene, CDR1 is SGHAT and CDR2 is FQNNGV. This CDR3 reads CASSLDRKADGFF. The CDR3 nucleotides are TGTGCCAGCAGCTTAGATCGAAAGGCTGATGGGTTCTTC.

In this sample, this clonotype turned up a few times. V is TRBV12-3 or TRBV12-4 and J is TRBJ1-2; a possible D gene is TRBD1 (5 bases). The CDR3 totals 13 residues. V shed 7 bases and J shed 8 bases, with 17 bases lying between them. The CDR3 sequence is CASTNVDRHGYTF. CDR3 DNA: TGTGCCAGCACCAATGTCGACAGACACGGCTACACCTTC.

This clonotype has just a few counts. The chain combines TRBV11-2 with TRBJ1-1, with D unresolved. The CDR3 has 13 amino acids. Trimming stripped 5 bases from V and 4 bases from J, with 11 bases between. From germline, CDR1 is SGHAT and CDR2 FQNNGV. CDR3 residues: CASSPVRFTEAFF. CDR3 nucleotides: TGTGCCAGCAGCCCGGTCCGGTTCACTGAAGCTTTCTTT.

This clonotype was seen ten or more times. The chain carries TRBV28 and TRBJ1-5; 10 nucleotides line up with TRBD1. The CDR3 is made up of 16 amino acids. Germline V gene sequence: CDR1 MDHEN, CDR2 SYDVKM. After removal of 6 bases from V and 4 bases from J, the junction contained 9 bases not matched to a gene. CDR3 residues: CASRNELGQGNQPQHF. CDR3 DNA: TGTGCCAGCAGAAATGAATTGGGACAGGGGAATCAGCCCCAGCATTTT.

This clonotype was seen many times. The rearrangement joins TRBV2 to TRBJ2-5, with D perhaps matching TRBD2 (6 bases). This CDR3 comprises 15 residues. The V end was cut by 0 bases, the J end by 1 base, with 9 bases between. The germline gives CDR1 SNHLY, CDR2 FYNNEI. The CDR3 bases are TGTGCCAGCAGTGAAGCTAGCGGTACCCAAGAGACCCAGTACTTC. Amino acids: CASSEASGTQETQYF.

A few counts support this clonotype. The chain links TRBV6-2 or TRBV6-3 to TRBJ1-2; TRBD1 might be the D (5 bases). CDR1 and CDR2 (germline): MNHEY, SVGEGT. This CDR3 region has 15 residues. Trimming stripped 4 bases from V and 5 bases from J, with 17 bases between. The CDR3 coding sequence is TGTGCCAGCAGTTTACAGGTCCTATCACCTTATGGCTACACCTTC. It translates to CASSLQVLSPYGYTF.

The genes are TRBV29-1 and TRBJ1-1; D is possibly TRBD1 (5 bases). The CDR3 length is 15 residues. Trimming stripped 4 bases from V and 3 bases from J, with 18 bases between. Germline V gives CDR1 SQVTM, CDR2 ANQGSEA. The CDR3 protein is CSVGGGEGGYTEAFF. The CDR3 bases are TGCAGCGTTGGTGGGGGAGAGGGTGGTTACACTGAAGCTTTCTTT. Full variable domain (remainder filled in from reference TRBV29-1 and TRBJ1-1): SAVISQKPSRDICQRGTSLTIQCQVDSQVTMMFWYRQQPGQSLTLIATANQGSEATYESGFVIDKFPISRPNLTFSTLTVSNMSPEDSSIYLCSVGGGEGGYTEAFFGQGTRLTVV.

This chain joins TRBV6-5 and TRBJ1-1; tentatively, D is TRBD1 (5 bases). V lost 0 bases and J lost 7, with 15 bases in between. In germline, CDR1 is MNHEY, CDR2 SVGAGI. The CDR3 runs to 15 residues. CDR3 in DNA: TGTGCCAGCAGTTACTCCGACAGCGTCTCAGGTGAAGCTTTCTTT. Translated: CASSYSDSVSGEAFF.

The V call is TRBV19, the J call TRBJ1-2; maybe TRBD1 (5 bases). Germline values: CDR1 LNHDA, CDR2 SQIVND (reference sequence). Trimming removed 6 bases at V and 5 bases at J, with 7 bases between. The CDR3 runs to 11 residues. The CDR3 nucleotides read TGTGCCAGTAGACAGGAGTATGGCTACACCTTC. Translated: CASRQEYGYTF.

The DNA of the CDR3 is TGCGCCAGCAGCTTGGAGGTGGAGACGGACACCATATATTTT. This translates into CASSLEVETDTIYF. This chain joins TRBV5-1 and TRBJ1-3; D is unresolved. This CDR3 spans 14 amino acids. Germline V lookup: CDR1 SGHRS, CDR2 YFSETQ. V lost 0 bases, J lost 8 bases, and 12 bases lay in between.

V and J are TRBV19 and TRBJ2-7, with 8 bases that match TRBD1. CDR1 and CDR2 (germline): LNHDA, SQIVND (reference sequence). V gave up 10 bases and J gave up 6 bases; unmatched junction bases: 11. The CDR3 runs to 13 residues. DNA of the CDR3: TGTGCCACAAACCCGACAGGGGCAGGCGAGCAGTACTTC. As protein: CATNPTGAGEQYF.

At least ten counts were recorded for this clonotype. The chain combines TRBV28 with TRBJ1-1, with a tentative D call TRBD1 (5 bases). This CDR3 is built from 15 residues. The V gene's germline CDR1 is MDHEN and CDR2 SYDVKM. V lost 6 bases, J lost 0 bases, and 14 bases lay in between. The CDR3 loop reads CASRRQNYMNTEAFF. For the CDR3, the DNA is TGTGCCAGCAGAAGACAGAATTACATGAACACTGAAGCTTTCTTT.

This clonotype was observed at least ten times. This sequence joins TRBV4-1 and TRBJ1-4; perhaps TRBD1 as D (5 bases). Germline CDR1 and CDR2: MGHRA and YSYEKL. The CDR3 is made up of 16 amino acids. Trimming shortened V by 1 base and J by 8 bases, and 17 bases separated the two germline ends. The CDR3 sequence is CASSQGIQGYGEKLFF. CDR3 DNA sequence: TGCGCCAGCAGCCAAGGGATTCAGGGTTATGGGGAAAAACTGTTTTTT.

The chain employs TRBV6-2 or TRBV6-3 and TRBJ1-3, with 7 bases identical to TRBD1. CDR3 length: 15 amino acids. Trimming at V came to 0 bases and at J to 7 bases, leaving 6 bases not matched to a gene. Germline V gene lookup returns CDR1 MNHEY and CDR2 SVGEGT. CDR3 protein: CASSYSRDRDNTIYF. The CDR3 bases are TGTGCCAGCAGTTACTCGAGAGACAGGGACAACACCATATATTTT.

This clonotype came up a few times. The chain is built from TRBV11-2 and TRBJ1-5; tentatively, D is TRBD1 (6 bases). This CDR3 comprises 18 residues. CDR1 is SGHAT, CDR2 FQNNGV, per germline. V was pared by 2 bases and J by 5 bases, with 22 bases between. CDR3 sequence: CASSLLPRMDRSDQPQHF. The CDR3 nucleotides read TGTGCCAGCAGCTTACTACCCAGGATGGACAGAAGTGATCAGCCCCAGCATTTT.

On this clonotype itself: Possible read error: a much larger clone is one base away. V and J are TRBV6-2 or TRBV6-3 and TRBJ2-7; no reliable D call. Trimming took off 11 bases at V and 4 bases at J, with 21 bases between the two ends. This CDR3 is built from 14 residues. Germline CDR1 reads MNHEY; CDR2 reads SVGEGT. CDR3 loop: CAAMTQSRRYEQYF. As DNA, the CDR3 is TGTGCCGCCATGACGCAGTCCCGTCGATACGAGCAGTACTTC.

This clonotype turned up a few times. The chain employs TRBV4-3 and TRBJ1-4; maybe TRBD1 (6 bases). Germline lookup yields CDR1 LGHNA and CDR2 YSLEER. V gave up 0 bases and J gave up 7 bases, with 15 bases separating them. The CDR3 extends over 16 amino acids. CDR3 protein: CASSQDSLQGIEKLFF. CDR3 coding DNA: TGCGCCAGCAGCCAAGATTCTTTACAGGGAATTGAAAAACTGTTTTTT.

As concerns this clonotype: This is likely a read error, given that the CDR3 carries no conserved phenylalanine or tryptophan at its end. The genes are TRBV9 and TRBJ2-7; D not resolved. V was cut by 4 bases and J by 5 bases, with 13 bases left in between. The CDR3 runs 13 residues. Per germline, CDR1 SGDLS and CDR2 YYNGEE. Written as DNA, the CDR3 is TGTGCCAGCAGCCCCTGGGGTAGGGACGAGCAGTACTCC. This sequence encodes CASSPWGRDEQYS.

In its sample, this clonotype was seen a few times. The V call is TRBV2, the J call TRBJ2-6; 11 bases match TRBD1. Germline V gives CDR1 SNHLY, CDR2 FYNNEI. This CDR3 region has 18 residues. After removal of 8 bases from V and 4 bases from J, the junction contained 13 bases not matched to a gene. DNA for the CDR3: TGTGCCAGCGAAGACCAGGGACAGGGGGTCTTAGGGGCCAACGTCCTGACTTTC. It codes for CASEDQGQGVLGANVLTF.

In this sample, this clonotype turned up many times. This chain uses TRBV3-1 with TRBJ2-7; no firm D call. The germline CDR1 and CDR2 sequences are LGHDT and YNNKEL (reference sequence). CDR3 length equals 13 residues. V lost 5 bases to trimming and J lost 2 bases, with 10 bases between them. The CDR3 coding sequence is TGTGCCAGCAGCAACCGGGCTGCCTACGAGCAGTACTTC. This sequence encodes CASSNRAAYEQYF.

The sample holds many counts of this clonotype. V and J are TRBV28 and TRBJ1-2; possible D gene TRBD1, 6 bases. CDR3 length: 14 residues. V lost 6 bases to trimming and J lost 3 bases, with 14 bases between them. Germline CDR1 reads MDHEN; CDR2 reads SYDVKM. CDR3 sequence reads: CASRDWGAYYGYTF. Written as DNA, the CDR3 is TGTGCCAGCAGGGACTGGGGGGCCTACTATGGCTACACCTTC.